This T cell receptor beta chain stems from a study of blood T cell repertoires in COVID-19. Whole-study context: From the United States, Italy and Spain came samples of acute and convalescent COVID-19. Nucleic acid was either cDNA or gDNA, and it came from T cells, B-cell-depleted T cells, or PBMCs.

The germline gives CDR1 MNHEY, CDR2 SMNVEV (reference sequence). V was pared by 5 bases and J by 6 bases, with 3 bases of the junction left unmatched. The CDR3 is 14 residues long. This clone was seen a handful of times. Per the original methods: The authors estimated nucleated cell counts from reference gene primer amplification. Profiled with immunoSEQ multiplex PCR; TCRdb holds only in-frame clones, not every one. V, J and clone size are taken as reported in that table, and D and trimming were inferred from the DNA itself. The table shows about 210,000 clones, with around nine tenths occurring only once.

Source material: peripheral blood. The source of this sequence is a man aged 40-50 years with acute or convalescent COVID-19. The V gene is TRBV27, the J gene TRBJ2-2; 10 bases align to TRBD1. This CDR3 reads CASSEDRGAGELFF. The CDR3 bases are TGTGCCAGCAGTGAGGACAGGGGGGCCGGGGAGCTGTTTTTT.